Presented here are 29 T cell receptor beta chains from one specimen sequenced in a study of T cells after yellow fever vaccination. TCRdb recomputed calls from the 5' RACE reads with MiXCR, one row per CDR3 protein. The sample consists of about 240,000 distinct CDR3 sequences, approximately 3.6% of them appearing once. The starting material was PBMCs, obtained 15 days after the yellow fever booster vaccination. The receptors derive from a man younger than 35 who received the YFV17D yellow fever vaccine.

There are many counts of this clonotype. The chain recombines TRBV5-4 with TRBJ2-5; D unclear. Germline assignment: CDR1 SGHNT and CDR2 YYREEE (reference sequence). Trimming pared 1 base from V and 5 bases from J, leaving 9 bases between. The CDR3 has 13 amino acids. In DNA form, the CDR3 reads TGTGCCAGCAGCTTGCCGCTTAGGGAGACCCAGTACTTC. Its translation is CASSLPLRETQYF. Full variable domain (rest looked up from reference TRBV5-4 and TRBJ2-5): ETGVTQSPTHLIKTRGQQVTLRCSSQSGHNTVSWYQQALGQGPQFIFQYYREEENGRGNFPPRFSGLQFPNYSSELNVNALELDDSALYLCASSLPLRETQYFGPGTRLLVL.

There are many counts of this clonotype. The gene calls are TRBV7-3 and TRBJ1-1; D is ambiguous. V was clipped by 2 bases and J by 1 base, with 5 bases between them. The CDR3 runs to 13 residues. Germline V CDR1 and CDR2: SGHTA, FQGTGA. In DNA form, the CDR3 reads TGTGCCAGCAGCTTATCAGCGAACACTGAAGCTTTCTTT. Its protein is CASSLSANTEAFF.

This clonotype was observed many times. V is TRBV25-1 and J is TRBJ2-7; D unresolved. Germline CDR1 MGHDK, CDR2 SYGVNS. The CDR3 loop spans 12 amino acids. Trimming left V 5 bases short and J 7 bases short, with 12 bases between. CDR3 DNA sequence: TGTGCCAGCAGTTTCGGACCTGGGGAGCAGTACGTC. Amino acid sequence: CASSFGPGEQYV.

This clonotype was recorded many times. This sequence joins TRBV5-1 and TRBJ2-3; D is possibly TRBD2 (6 bases). The CDR3 extends over 17 amino acids. CDR1 is SGHRS and CDR2 is YFSETQ in the germline V gene. Trimming took 3 bases from V and 1 from J, leaving 18 bases between them. The CDR3: CASSWLTAGLGTDTQYF. As DNA, the CDR3 is TGCGCCAGCAGCTGGCTGACGGCGGGACTGGGCACAGATACGCAGTATTTT.

This clonotype was seen at least ten times. The J gene is TRBJ2-7, the V gene TRBV20-1; tentative D call: TRBD2 (5 bases). The CDR3 consists of 17 residues. Germline V lookup: CDR1 DFQATT, CDR2 SNEGSKA (reference sequence). Trimming pared 3 bases from V and 1 base from J, leaving 22 bases between. CDR3 sequence: CSASGRTSRSGSYEQYV. The DNA of the CDR3 is TGCAGTGCTAGTGGTAGAACTAGTCGGTCAGGATCCTACGAGCAGTACGTC.

The chain joins TRBV6-6 to TRBJ2-2, with D perhaps matching TRBD1 (5 bases). CDR1 and CDR2 from the germline V gene are MNHNY and SVGAGI (reference sequence). Trimming took off 0 bases at V and 7 bases at J, with 18 bases between the two ends. The CDR3 has 17 residues. CDR3: CASSYSSSGLGIGELFF. The DNA of the CDR3 is TGTGCCAGCAGTTACTCTAGCTCAGGGTTGGGGATCGGGGAGCTGTTTTTT.

This clonotype was detected ten times or more. CDR3 sequence: CSVGEQFF. CDR3 DNA sequence: TGCAGTGTCGGTGAGCAGTTCTTC. This chain uses TRBV20-1 with TRBJ2-1; D remains unclear. The CDR3 is made up of 8 amino acids. Looked up from germline, CDR1 is DFQATT and CDR2 is SNEGSKA (reference sequence). V lost 7 bases and J 9 bases, leaving 4 bases between the germline ends.

This rearrangement joins TRBV5-4 to TRBJ2-5, with TRBD2 matching 10 bases. Unmatched junction bases numbered 10, after V lost 4 bases and J lost 4 bases. The CDR3 spans 16 residues. From germline, CDR1 is SGHNT and CDR2 YYREEE (reference sequence). The CDR3 region is CASSVAGGPRGETQYF. CDR3 nucleotides: TGTGCCAGCAGCGTAGCGGGGGGCCCGAGGGGAGAGACCCAGTACTTC.

In this sample, this clonotype turned up a few times. The chain has TRBV11-2 and TRBJ2-6; D is perhaps TRBD2 (5 bases). Trimming stripped 3 bases from V and 9 bases from J, with 6 bases between. The V gene's germline CDR1 is SGHAT and CDR2 FQNNGV. The CDR3 has 12 residues. As DNA, the CDR3 is TGTGCCAGCAGCTTTGAGGGCAACGTCCTGACTTTC. Its translation is CASSFEGNVLTF.

This clonotype was observed at least ten times. CDR3 residues: CASSYSHASQYF. The DNA of the CDR3 is TGTGCCAGCAGTTACTCCCACGCGTCCCAGTACTTC. V usage is TRBV6-2 or TRBV6-3 and J usage is TRBJ2-7, with no clear D. This CDR3 is built from 12 residues. Germline V gene sequence: CDR1 MNHEY, CDR2 SVGEGT. The V gene lost 0 bases and the J gene lost 10 bases, with 10 bases spanning the gap.

This clonotype was recorded at least ten times. The rearrangement joins TRBV4-1 to TRBJ2-3; D is unclear. This CDR3 has 16 residues. Germline CDR1 reads MGHRA; CDR2 reads YSYEKL. The germline V and J ends were trimmed by 5 bases and 4 bases, with 19 bases remaining between them. Here the CDR3 DNA reads TGCGCCAGCAGCGGAGACGGGTTCAGAGAGGCAGATACGCAGTATTTT. Encoded protein: CASSGDGFREADTQYF.

This clonotype was detected ten times or more. The chain recombines TRBV7-2 with TRBJ1-3; D possibly corresponds to TRBD1 (6 bases). The CDR3 consists of 17 residues. The germline gives CDR1 SGHTA, CDR2 FQGNSA. The V and J ends lost 1 base and 4 bases respectively, with 17 bases between them. The CDR3: CASSLVVGGGQGNTIYF. The CDR3, as DNA: TGTGCCAGCAGCTTAGTCGTCGGAGGGGGGCAAGGAAACACCATATATTTT.

This clonotype was recorded many times. The chain recombines TRBV5-1 with TRBJ1-1; no definite D call. V was cut by 0 bases and J by 0 bases, with 12 bases left in between. Germline CDR1 SGHRS, CDR2 YFSETQ. The CDR3 loop spans 16 amino acids. The CDR3 nucleotides read TGCGCCAGCAGCTTGGGGGTAAACCGGATGAACACTGAAGCTTTCTTT. The encoded protein is CASSLGVNRMNTEAFF.

This clonotype came up many times. V is TRBV7-3 and J is TRBJ1-1; D unclear. This CDR3 has 12 amino acids. V lost 5 bases and J 8 bases, leaving 12 bases between the germline ends. Germline V gene data show CDR1 as SGHTA and CDR2 as FQGTGA. The CDR3 spells CASSNRPREAFF. DNA of the CDR3: TGTGCCAGCAGCAACCGACCGCGGGAAGCTTTCTTT.

V is TRBV5-6 and J is TRBJ2-7; tentatively, D is TRBD1 (6 bases). Germline V CDR1 and CDR2: SGHDT, YYEEEE. CDR3 length: 13 residues. V lost 2 bases and J lost 2, with 8 bases in between. The chain's CDR3 is CASSLQGPYEQYV. CDR3 DNA sequence: TGTGCCAGCAGCTTACAGGGACCCTACGAGCAGTACGTC.

In regard to this clonotype: This may come from a read error, since a much larger clone is one base off. The chain uses TRBV6-2 or TRBV6-3 and TRBJ1-2, with D possibly matching TRBD1 (5 bases). Germline V gene lookup returns CDR1 MNHEY and CDR2 SVGEGT. With 0 bases removed from V and 9 bases from J, the gap between germline ends came to 23 bases. This CDR3 is built from 17 residues. The CDR3, as DNA: TGTGCCAGCAGTTACTCCGACGCAGGGATATATGGCTCCCGCTACACCTTC. This gives the protein CASSYSDAGIYGSRYTF.

This clonotype showed up many times. In DNA, the CDR3 is TGCGCCAGCAGCTTGCGGGACGGGGGCGACGAGCAGTACTTC. As protein: CASSLRDGGDEQYF. The J gene is TRBJ2-7, the V gene TRBV5-1; D is possibly TRBD1 or TRBD2 (6 bases each). From germline, CDR1 is SGHRS and CDR2 YFSETQ. The CDR3 sequence is 14 residues long. Trimming removed 1 base from V and 5 bases from J, with 13 bases in between.

This clonotype was recorded at least ten times. The chain has TRBV5-6 and TRBJ2-7; the D gene is possibly TRBD2 (6 bases). The V gene's germline CDR1 is SGHDT and CDR2 YYEEEE. Deletions cut 3 bases from V and 1 base from J, with 17 bases between. The CDR3 extends over 16 amino acids. In nucleotides, the CDR3 is TGTGCCAGCAGCTCCCTGGAGGGACTCACTTCCTACGAGCAGTACGTC. Its protein is CASSSLEGLTSYEQYV.

This clonotype was observed many times. The chain carries TRBV7-8 and TRBJ2-1; D gene ambiguous. V was shortened by 2 bases and J by 10 bases, with 6 bases between the two germline ends. Germline CDR1 is SGHVS and CDR2 is FQNEAQ. This CDR3 has 11 amino acids. CDR3 DNA sequence: TGTGCCAGCAGCTTATCGCGGGAGCAGTTCTTC. It is translated as CASSLSREQFF.

This clonotype has at least ten counts. The chain carries TRBV2 and TRBJ1-2; D is undetermined. The CDR3 runs 14 residues. V was cut by 1 base and J by 3 bases, with 9 bases left in between. The germline gives CDR1 SNHLY, CDR2 FYNNEI. The CDR3 nucleotides read TGTGCCAGCAGTGAAGGGGAACTTTACTATGGCTACACCTTC. Translated: CASSEGELYYGYTF.

This clonotype was found many times. The chain couples TRBV12-3 or TRBV12-4 to TRBJ2-3; possible D gene TRBD1, 5 bases. Trimming removed 6 bases from V and 5 bases from J, with 15 bases in between. This CDR3 comprises 14 residues. CDR3 coding DNA: TGTGCCAGCAGGGCTCAGGGCCCAGGAGATACGCAGTATTTT. This encodes CASRAQGPGDTQYF.

This clonotype was counted at least ten times. The chain recombines TRBV10-3 with TRBJ1-3, with TRBD1 matching over 8 bases. V lost 0 bases and J lost 3; bases outside the gene matches: 7. Per germline, CDR1 ENHRY and CDR2 SYGVKD. This CDR3 contains 17 residues. CDR3 DNA: TGTGCCATCAGTGAGTCAAGGGCAGGGGGCCGTGGAAACACCATATATTTT. Translating gives CAISESRAGGRGNTIYF.

This clonotype was observed at least ten times. The chain has TRBV20-1 and TRBJ2-1; perhaps TRBD1 as D (5 bases). The germline V gene has CDR1 DFQATT and CDR2 SNEGSKA (reference sequence). The CDR3 covers 16 residues. Trimming took 3 bases from V and 0 from J, leaving 15 bases between them. DNA of the CDR3: TGCAGTGCTAGGGGGCGATCAATGAGCTCCTACAATGAGCAGTTCTTC. This translates into CSARGRSMSSYNEQFF.

This clonotype has ten or more counts. The gene calls are TRBV18 and TRBJ1-1, with unresolved D. The CDR3 is made up of 13 amino acids. V was cut by 6 bases and J by 0 bases, with 8 bases left in between. The germline V gene has CDR1 KGHSH and CDR2 LQKENI. The CDR3 bases are TGTGCCAGCTCTCCGGACCTGAACACTGAAGCTTTCTTT. It codes for CASSPDLNTEAFF. The entire variable domain, with the rest obtained from reference TRBV18 and TRBJ1-1, is as follows: NAGVMQNPRHLVRRRGQEARLRCSPMKGHSHVYWYRQLPEEGLKFMVYLQKENIIDESGMPKERFSAEFPKEGPSILRIQQVVRGDSAAYFCASSPDLNTEAFFGQGTRLTVV.

This clonotype was counted ten times or more. The V call is TRBV15, the J call TRBJ1-1; unclear D gene. V lost 0 bases and J 3 bases, leaving 17 bases between the germline ends. The CDR3 runs to 17 residues. Germline V CDR1 and CDR2: LNHNV, YYDKDF (reference sequence). The CDR3 here is CATSRDKSQSTDTEAFF. CDR3 nucleotide sequence: TGTGCCACCAGCAGAGATAAGTCCCAAAGTACGGACACTGAAGCTTTCTTT.

This clonotype was observed many times. The genes are TRBV7-9 and TRBJ1-1, with TRBD1 matching 10 bases. The CDR3 spans 16 residues. Germline V CDR1 and CDR2: SEHNR, FQNEAQ (reference sequence). V gave up 8 bases and J gave up 7 bases; unmatched junction bases: 16. This CDR3 reads CASQLIRDRGGGEAFF. CDR3 in DNA: TGTGCCAGCCAACTCATCCGGGACAGGGGAGGTGGTGAAGCTTTCTTT.

This clonotype was picked up many times. V gene TRBV24-1 combines with J gene TRBJ2-2, with 12 bases matching TRBD1. The CDR3 loop spans 15 amino acids. V shed 6 bases, J shed 6 bases, and the junction held 4 bases outside the gene matches. Germline lookup yields CDR1 KGHDR and CDR2 SFDVKD. CDR3: CATSPGQGASGELFF. Here the CDR3 DNA reads TGTGCCACCAGTCCGGGACAGGGGGCATCCGGGGAGCTGTTTTTT.

This clonotype was seen repeatedly, ten times or more. The chain carries TRBV12-3 or TRBV12-4 and TRBJ2-7; maybe TRBD1 (5 bases). The V end lost 2 bases, the J end lost 5 bases, and 13 bases lay between the germline ends. The CDR3 is 14 amino acids. The DNA of the CDR3 is TGTGCCAGCAGTTTATTGGCAGGGCAGAACGAGCAGTACTTC. Protein: CASSLLAGQNEQYF.

The sample holds many counts of this clonotype. The chain links TRBV20-1 to TRBJ2-3, with 10 bases matching TRBD2. J lost 2 bases, V lost 4 bases, and 12 bases had no gene match. In germline, CDR1 is DFQATT, CDR2 SNEGSKA (reference sequence). CDR3 size: 17 residues. The CDR3 loop is CSANGPTSGAYTDTQYF. As DNA, the CDR3 is TGCAGTGCTAATGGCCCTACTAGCGGGGCATACACAGATACGCAGTATTTT.